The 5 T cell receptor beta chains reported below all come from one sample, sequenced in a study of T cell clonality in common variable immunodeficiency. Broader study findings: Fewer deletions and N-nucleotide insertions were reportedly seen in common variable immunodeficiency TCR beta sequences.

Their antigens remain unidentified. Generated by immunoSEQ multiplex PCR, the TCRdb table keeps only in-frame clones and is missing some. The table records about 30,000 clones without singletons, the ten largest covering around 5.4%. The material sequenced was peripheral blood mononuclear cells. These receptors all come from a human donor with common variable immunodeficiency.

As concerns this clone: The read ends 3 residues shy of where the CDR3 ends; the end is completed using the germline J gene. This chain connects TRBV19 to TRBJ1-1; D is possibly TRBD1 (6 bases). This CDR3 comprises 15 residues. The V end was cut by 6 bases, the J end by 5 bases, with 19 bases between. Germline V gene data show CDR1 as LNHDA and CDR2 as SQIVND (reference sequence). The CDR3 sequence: CASSRAQGEKTEAFF. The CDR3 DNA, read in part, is TGTGCCAGTAGCCGAGCACAGGGAGAGAAGACTGAA.

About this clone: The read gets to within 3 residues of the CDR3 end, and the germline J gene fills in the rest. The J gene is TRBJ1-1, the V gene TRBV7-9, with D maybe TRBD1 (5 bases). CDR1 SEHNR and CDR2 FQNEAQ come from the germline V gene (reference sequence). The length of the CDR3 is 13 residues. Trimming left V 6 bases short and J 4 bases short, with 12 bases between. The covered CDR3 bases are TGTGCCAGCAGGTCGGGGGGGAGCACTGAA. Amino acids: CASRSGGSTE. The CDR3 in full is CASRSGGSTEAFF.

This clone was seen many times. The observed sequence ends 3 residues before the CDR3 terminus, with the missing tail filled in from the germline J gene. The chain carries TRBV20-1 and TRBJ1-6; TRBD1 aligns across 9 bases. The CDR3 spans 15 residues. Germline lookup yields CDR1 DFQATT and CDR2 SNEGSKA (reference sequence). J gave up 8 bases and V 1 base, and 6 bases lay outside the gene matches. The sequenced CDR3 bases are TGCAGTGCTAGAGCTCCGGGACAGGGATATTCACCC. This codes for CSARAPGQGYSP. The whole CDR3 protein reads CSARAPGQGYSPLHF.

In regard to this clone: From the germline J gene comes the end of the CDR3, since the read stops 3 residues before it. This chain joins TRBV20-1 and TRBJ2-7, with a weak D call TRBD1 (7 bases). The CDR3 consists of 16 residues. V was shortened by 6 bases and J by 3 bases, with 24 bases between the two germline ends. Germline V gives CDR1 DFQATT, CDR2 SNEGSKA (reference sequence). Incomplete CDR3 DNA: TGCAGTGCCGTAGACAGGGAGGATGCAACGGACTACGAG. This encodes CSAVDREDATDYE. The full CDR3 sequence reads CSAVDREDATDYEQYF.

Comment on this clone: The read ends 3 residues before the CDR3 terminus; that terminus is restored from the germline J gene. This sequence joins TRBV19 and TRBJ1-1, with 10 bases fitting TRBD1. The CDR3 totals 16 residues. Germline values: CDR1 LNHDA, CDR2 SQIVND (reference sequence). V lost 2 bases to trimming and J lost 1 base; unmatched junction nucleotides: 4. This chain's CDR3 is CASSIRQGAANTEAFF. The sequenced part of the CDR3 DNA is TGTGCCAGTAGTATACGACAGGGGGCCGCGAACACTGAA.